Reported below is one TCR beta chain. The CDR3 consists of 14 residues. Germline assignment: CDR1 DFQATT and CDR2 SNEGSKA (reference sequence). V lost 3 bases, J lost 9 bases, and 8 bases stayed unmatched. This specimen comes from a study of blood T cells in healthy people across ages. Next came a second PCR, run for roughly 7 to 12 cycles, which used a sample-barcoded 5' primer along with a J-beta primer mix. Each CDR3 protein is one row after TCRdb ran MiXCR on the 5' RACE reads. The repertoire has about 1.4 million distinct CDR3 sequences, roughly 60% of them found once; the top ten carry 6.5% to 8.5%.

The TCR sequence derives from a man younger than 30 in good health. The chain employs TRBV20-1 and TRBJ1-6, with 7 positions matching TRBD1. Sequencing was carried out using blood. This CDR3 is CSASLDRVGSPLHF. The CDR3 nucleotides read TGCAGTGCTAGTCTCGACAGGGTGGGTTCACCCCTCCACTTT.